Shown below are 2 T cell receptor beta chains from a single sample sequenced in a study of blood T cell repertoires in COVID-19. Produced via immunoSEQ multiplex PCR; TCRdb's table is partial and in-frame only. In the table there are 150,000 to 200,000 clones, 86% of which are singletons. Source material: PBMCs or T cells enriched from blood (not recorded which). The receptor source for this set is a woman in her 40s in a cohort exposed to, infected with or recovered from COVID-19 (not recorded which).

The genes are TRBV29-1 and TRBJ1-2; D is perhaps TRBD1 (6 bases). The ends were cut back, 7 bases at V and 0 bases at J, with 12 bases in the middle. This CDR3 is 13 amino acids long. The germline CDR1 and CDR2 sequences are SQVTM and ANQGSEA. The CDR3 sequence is CSALDRTNYGYTF. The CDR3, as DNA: TGCAGCGCCCTGGACAGAACTAACTATGGCTACACCTTC.

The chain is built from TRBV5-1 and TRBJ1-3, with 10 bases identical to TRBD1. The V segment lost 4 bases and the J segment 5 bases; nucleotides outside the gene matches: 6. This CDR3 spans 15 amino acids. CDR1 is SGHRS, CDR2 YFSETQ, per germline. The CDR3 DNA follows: TGCGCCAGCAGCGCAGGACAGGGGGTTCGAAACACCATATATTTT. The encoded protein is CASSAGQGVRNTIYF. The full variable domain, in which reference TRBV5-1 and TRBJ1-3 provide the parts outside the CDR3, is KAGVTQTPRYLIKTRGQQVTLSCSPISGHRSVSWYQQTPGQGLQFLFEYFSETQRNKGNFPGRFSGRQFSNSRSEMNVSTLELGDSALYLCASSAGQGVRNTIYFGEGSWLTVV.